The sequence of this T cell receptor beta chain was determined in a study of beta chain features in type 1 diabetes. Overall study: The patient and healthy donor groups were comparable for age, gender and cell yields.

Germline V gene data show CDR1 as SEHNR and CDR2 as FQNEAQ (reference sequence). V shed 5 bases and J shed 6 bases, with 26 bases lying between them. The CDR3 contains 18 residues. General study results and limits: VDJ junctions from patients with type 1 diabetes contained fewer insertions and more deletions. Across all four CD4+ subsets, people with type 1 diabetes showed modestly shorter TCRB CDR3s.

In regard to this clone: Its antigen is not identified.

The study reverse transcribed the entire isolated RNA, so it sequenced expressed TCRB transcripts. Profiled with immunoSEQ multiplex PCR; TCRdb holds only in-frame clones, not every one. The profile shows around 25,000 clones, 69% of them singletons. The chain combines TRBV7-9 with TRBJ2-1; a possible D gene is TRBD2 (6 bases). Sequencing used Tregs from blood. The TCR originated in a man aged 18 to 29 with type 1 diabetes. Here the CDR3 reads CASSAVSGNGRDFNEQFF. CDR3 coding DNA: TGTGCCAGCAGCGCCGTTTCAGGAAATGGGCGGGATTTCAATGAGCAGTTCTTC. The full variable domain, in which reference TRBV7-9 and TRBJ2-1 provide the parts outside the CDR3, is DTGVSQNPRHKITKRGQNVTFRCDPISEHNRLYWYRQTLGQGPEFLTYFQNEAQLEKSRLLSDRFSAERPKGSFSTLEIQRTEQGDSAMYLCASSAVSGNGRDFNEQFFGPGTRLTVL.